This T cell receptor (beta chain) was documented in a study of cytomegalovirus exposure and HLA in healthy donors. Germline V gene sequence: CDR1 SQVTM, CDR2 ANQGSEA. J lost 9 bases, V lost 5 bases, and 7 bases had no gene match. The CDR3 has 13 amino acids. PCR primers comprised 60 Vbeta and 13 Jbeta primers. TCRdb's copy holds only in-frame clones and misses some; the assay was immunoSEQ multiplex PCR. The data contain about 130,000 clones, around 72% of them singletons. The source is a man aged 45 to 65 in good health and CMV-seropositive. This chain links TRBV29-1 with TRBJ1-6, with 7 bases aligning to TRBD1. Specimen: PBMCs. CDR3 sequence: CSVKGARGSPLHF. CDR3 DNA: TGCAGCGTTAAGGGGGCGCGGGGTTCACCCCTCCACTTT.